This T cell receptor (beta chain) appears in the sequencing data of a study of cytomegalovirus exposure and HLA in healthy donors. V was clipped by 7 bases and J by 4 bases, with 14 bases between them. From germline, CDR1 is SGHVS and CDR2 FQNEAQ. This CDR3 comprises 14 residues. Amplification used 60 Vbeta primers and 13 Jbeta primers. Clones were sequenced by immunoSEQ multiplex PCR, and TCRdb holds only the in-frame ones, with some missing. Here the sample spans 170,000 or so clones, almost 85% being singletons. This clone showed up just once. Input material: PBMCs. This chain links TRBV7-8 with TRBJ1-3, with D tentatively TRBD1 (5 bases). This receptor was obtained from a woman between 50 and 59 years old in good health and CMV-seronegative. The CDR3 DNA follows: TGTGCCAGCACCAGGGCGGCAGGGGGAAACACCATATATTTT. As protein: CASTRAAGGNTIYF.